The 2 T cell receptor beta chains below all came from one sample that was sequenced in a study of T cells in Graves' hyperthyroidism and ophthalmopathy. Amplification of TCR beta CDR3 regions used RNA as the template. First-round RT-PCR targeting the TCR CDR3 was performed with the HTBI primer set. TCRdb reprocessed the multiplex PCR reads via MiXCR and lists one record per CDR3 protein. This table holds roughly 500,000 distinct CDR3 sequences, approximately 22% found once. Source material: blood. The receptors were gathered from a woman in her 70s with Graves' ophthalmopathy.

The rearrangement links TRBV3-1 to TRBJ1-2, with D possibly being TRBD1 (5 bases). Trimming stripped 7 bases from V and 3 bases from J, with 6 bases between. The CDR3 has 11 amino acids. Germline CDR1 reads LGHDT; CDR2 reads YNNKEL (reference sequence). In DNA form, the CDR3 reads TGTGCCAGCACAGGGCACTATGGCTACACCTTC. Residues: CASTGHYGYTF.

There are many counts of this clonotype. The rearrangement links TRBV20-1 to TRBJ2-7, with D possibly being TRBD2 (5 bases). With 0 bases removed from V and 5 bases from J, the gap between germline ends came to 20 bases. CDR3 length: 16 amino acids. Per the germline V gene, CDR1 is DFQATT and CDR2 is SNEGSKA (reference sequence). The CDR3 bases are TGCAGTGCTAGAGATGAAAGGGTGATTAGGCGGGACGAGCAGTACTTC. Protein sequence: CSARDERVIRRDEQYF.